One sample yielded the 26 T cell receptor beta chains listed below, sequenced in a study of CD8+ T cells in alopecia areata. TCR sequencing used cDNA made by reverse transcription of extracted RNA. Repertoires were generated with immunoSEQ multiplex PCR, while TCRdb's copy carries only in-frame clones and drops some. The table has 65,000 to 75,000 clones, around half seen once. Sequenced material: CD8+ T cells sorted from blood, taken at week 0. Every receptor here comes from a human donor with alopecia areata.

This clone is categorized as medium-sized. The chain couples TRBV11-3 to TRBJ2-7; D is undetermined. Looked up from germline, CDR1 is SGHNT and CDR2 is YENEEA. The CDR3 runs 13 residues. With 1 base removed from V and 3 bases from J, the gap between germline ends came to 7 bases. The CDR3 DNA is TGTGCCAGCAGCTTAGCAACAATCTACGAGCAGTACTTC. It yields the protein CASSLATIYEQYF.

This clone turned up a few times. The chain employs TRBV7-3 and TRBJ2-6, with 12 nucleotides matching TRBD2. This CDR3 has 20 residues. Germline V gene lookup returns CDR1 SGHTA and CDR2 FQGTGA. The V segment lost 2 bases and the J segment 2 bases; nucleotides outside the gene matches: 10. CDR3 in amino acids: CASSLGPLAGGPTGANVLTF. CDR3 bases: TGTGCCAGCAGCTTAGGCCCCCTAGCGGGAGGGCCCACTGGGGCCAACGTCCTGACTTTC.

This clone was recorded a few times. The V call is TRBV29-1, the J call TRBJ2-6; TRBD2 might be the D (5 bases). The CDR3 has 16 amino acids. V lost 1 base and J 4 bases, leaving 14 bases between the germline ends. The V gene's germline CDR1 is SQVTM and CDR2 ANQGSEA. The CDR3 bases are TGCAGCGTTGAAGGGACTCCTGACGAGGGGGCCAACGTCCTGACTTTC. It yields the protein CSVEGTPDEGANVLTF.

The chain is built from TRBV27 and TRBJ2-1; D is uncertain. CDR1 and CDR2 (germline): MNHEY, SMNVEV (reference sequence). CDR3 length: 11 amino acids. Trimming cost V 7 bases and J 3 bases, with 4 bases left between them. CDR3 coding DNA: TGTGCCAGCAAAATCTACAATGAGCAGTTCTTC. The encoded protein is CASKIYNEQFF.

This clone has a handful of counts. CDR3 in amino acids: CARDGTPRGETQYF. DNA for the CDR3: TGTGCCAGGGACGGGACTCCGAGGGGAGAGACCCAGTACTTC. The V and J genes are TRBV19 and TRBJ2-5, with D perhaps TRBD2 (6 bases). Germline loops: CDR1 LNHDA, CDR2 SQIVND (reference sequence). This CDR3 contains 14 residues. Trimming pared 9 bases from V and 4 bases from J, leaving 18 bases between.

This clone has just a few counts. The sample contains more than one DNA sequence encoding this CDR3. The J gene is TRBJ2-7, the V gene TRBV13, with D maybe TRBD2 (5 bases). The ends were cut back, 4 bases at V and 0 bases at J, with 13 bases in the middle. Germline V gene data show CDR1 as PRHDT and CDR2 as FYEKMQ (reference sequence). CDR3 length: 15 amino acids. The CDR3 loop reads CASSSDWPNSYEQYF. In DNA form, the CDR3 reads TGTGCCAGCAGCTCGGACTGGCCCAACTCCTACGAGCAGTACTTC.

The chain is built from TRBV15 and TRBJ2-5; D is undetermined. The CDR3 has 15 amino acids. Trimming cost V 1 base and J 0 bases, with 9 bases left between them. The germline V gene has CDR1 LNHNV and CDR2 YYDKDF (reference sequence). The CDR3 bases are TGTGCCACCAGCAGAGGCGAATTTAACCAAGAGACCCAGTACTTC. Its translation: CATSRGEFNQETQYF.

The V gene is TRBV14, the J gene TRBJ2-4, with D perhaps given as TRBD1 or TRBD2 (6 bases each). The CDR3 spans 14 residues. CDR1 and CDR2 (germline): SGHDN, FVKESK. V was shortened by 4 bases and J by 8 bases, with 15 bases between the two germline ends. The CDR3 loop is CASSPKQGGDIQYF. The CDR3 nucleotides are TGTGCCAGCAGCCCGAAACAGGGCGGGGACATTCAGTACTTC.

The chain recombines TRBV10-3 with TRBJ1-1; D unresolved. CDR1 ENHRY and CDR2 SYGVKD come from the germline V gene. The ends were cut back, 7 bases at V and 0 bases at J, with 9 bases in the middle. The CDR3 has 13 residues. The CDR3 DNA sequence: TGTGCCATCAAAATAGGGATGAACACTGAAGCTTTCTTT. As protein: CAIKIGMNTEAFF.

The V and J genes are TRBV28 and TRBJ1-5; D is possibly TRBD1 (5 bases). This CDR3 region has 14 residues. V lost 4 bases to trimming and J lost 6 bases, with 13 bases between them. Germline values: CDR1 MDHEN, CDR2 SYDVKM. CDR3 sequence reads: CASSSRGGSQPQHF. Written as DNA, the CDR3 is TGTGCCAGCAGTTCACGGGGGGGGAGTCAGCCCCAGCATTTT.

V gene TRBV6-6 combines with J gene TRBJ1-5, with D unresolved. Per germline, CDR1 MNHNY and CDR2 SVGAGI (reference sequence). This CDR3 region has 13 residues. The V gene lost 0 bases and the J gene lost 6 bases, with 6 bases spanning the gap. The CDR3 region has the DNA TGTGCCAGCAGTTACTCGGAAGGTCAGCCCCAGCATTTT. This sequence encodes CASSYSEGQPQHF.

This sequence joins TRBV7-9 and TRBJ2-7; 8 bases line up with TRBD2. V lost 8 bases, J lost 3 bases, and 6 bases stayed unmatched. The germline gives CDR1 SEHNR, CDR2 FQNEAQ (reference sequence). The CDR3 runs to 13 residues. CDR3 DNA: TGTGCCAGCTCAGGGACTAGGCACTACGAGCAGTACTTC. Encoded protein: CASSGTRHYEQYF. Together with reference TRBV7-9 and TRBJ2-7, the CDR3 gives the full variable domain: DTGVSQNPRHKITKRGQNVTFRCDPISEHNRLYWYRQTLGQGPEFLTYFQNEAQLEKSRLLSDRFSAERPKGSFSTLEIQRTEQGDSAMYLCASSGTRHYEQYFGPGTRLTVT.

The chain couples TRBV2 to TRBJ2-3; 11 bases are shared with TRBD2. The CDR3 has 15 residues. CDR1 is SNHLY, CDR2 FYNNEI, per germline. Losses at the gene ends were 2 bases for V and 5 bases for J; bases not matched to a gene: 3. CDR3 residues: CASSELAGGQDTQYF. In DNA form, the CDR3 reads TGTGCCAGCAGTGAACTAGCGGGAGGACAAGATACGCAGTATTTT.

A single count supports this clone. The sample has other DNA sequences that encode this CDR3 too. The V and J genes are TRBV30 and TRBJ1-1; D is unresolved. CDR3 size: 13 residues. Trimming took off 0 bases at V and 4 bases at J, with 9 bases between the two ends. From germline, CDR1 is GTSNPN and CDR2 SVGIG (reference sequence). CDR3 residues: CAWSVGPGTEAFF. CDR3 nucleotide sequence: TGTGCCTGGAGTGTAGGGCCGGGCACTGAAGCTTTCTTT. The variable domain in full, completed from reference TRBV30 and TRBJ1-1, reads SQTIHQWPATLVQPVGSPLSLECTVEGTSNPNLYWYRQAAGRGLQLLFYSVGIGQISSEVPQNLSASRPQDRQFILSSKKLLLSDSGFYLCAWSVGPGTEAFFGQGTRLTVV.

The chain combines TRBV27 with TRBJ1-1; D unresolved. The CDR3 is 12 amino acids. V was cut by 7 bases and J by 1 base, with 7 bases left in between. Germline loops: CDR1 MNHEY, CDR2 SMNVEV (reference sequence). The CDR3, as DNA: TGTGCCAGCAAGGCGTCGAACACTGAAGCTTTCTTT. Its translation: CASKASNTEAFF.

This rearrangement joins TRBV4-1 to TRBJ2-7; D tentatively fits TRBD1 or TRBD2 (5 bases each). V was pared by 4 bases and J by 3 bases, with 13 bases between. The CDR3 contains 14 residues. Germline values: CDR1 MGHRA, CDR2 YSYEKL. CDR3 sequence (DNA): TGCGCCAGCAGCCCCCGGGACCGATACTACGAGCAGTACTTC. Translating gives CASSPRDRYYEQYF.

The chain employs TRBV30 and TRBJ2-7, with TRBD1 identical over 11 bases. Germline lookup yields CDR1 GTSNPN and CDR2 SVGIG (reference sequence). This CDR3 region has 12 residues. V shed 5 bases, J shed 4 bases, and the junction held 1 base outside the gene matches. The CDR3 nucleotides read TGTGCCTGGGGGGACAGGGGGTACGAGCAGTACTTC. Translating it yields CAWGDRGYEQYF.

This clone was counted once. The chain recombines TRBV4-1 with TRBJ1-2; the D gene is possibly TRBD1 (6 bases). Trimming took off 0 bases at V and 4 bases at J, with 15 bases between the two ends. CDR1 is MGHRA and CDR2 is YSYEKL in the germline V gene. The CDR3 length is 16 residues. Here the CDR3 reads CASSQDNSEGVYGYTF. CDR3 DNA sequence: TGCGCCAGCAGCCAAGATAATTCGGAGGGGGTCTATGGCTACACCTTC.

With regard to this clone: The sample carries other DNA sequences with the same CDR3. The chain links TRBV9 to TRBJ2-3; D ambiguous. Between the trimmed V and J ends, which lost 3 bases and 2 bases, there was a span of 1 base. Germline assignment: CDR1 SGDLS and CDR2 YYNGEE. The CDR3 spans 11 residues. CDR3 DNA: TGTGCCAGCAGCGCCACAGATACGCAGTATTTT. This translates into CASSATDTQYF. The entire variable domain, with the rest obtained from reference TRBV9 and TRBJ2-3, is as follows: DSGVTQTPKHLITATGQRVTLRCSPRSGDLSVYWYQQSLDQGLQFLIQYYNGEERAKGNILERFSAQQFPDLHSELNLSSLELGDSALYFCASSATDTQYFGPGTRLTVL.

J is TRBJ2-1 and V is TRBV7-8; tentatively, D is TRBD2 (5 bases). The length of the CDR3 is 14 residues. CDR1 is SGHVS, CDR2 FQNEAQ, per germline. Trimming took 4 bases from V and 5 from J, leaving 12 bases between them. The CDR3 spells CASSSPLANNEQFF. In DNA, the CDR3 is TGTGCCAGCAGCTCCCCCCTAGCCAACAATGAGCAGTTCTTC.

The V gene is TRBV5-1, the J gene TRBJ2-2; the D gene is possibly TRBD2 (6 bases). CDR1 and CDR2 from the germline V gene are SGHRS and YFSETQ. The length of the CDR3 is 16 residues. The V and J ends lost 0 bases and 0 bases respectively, with 9 bases between them. CDR3 nucleotide sequence: TGCGCCAGCAGCTTGGCTGCGGGGACGAACACCGGGGAGCTGTTTTTT. It is translated as CASSLAAGTNTGELFF.

The chain carries TRBV15 and TRBJ2-3; D might be TRBD2 (5 bases). Germline V gene lookup returns CDR1 LNHNV and CDR2 YYDKDF (reference sequence). This CDR3 spans 14 amino acids. Between the trimmed V and J ends, which lost 5 bases and 2 bases, there was a span of 11 bases. In nucleotides, the CDR3 is TGTGCCACCAGCGGCAACCGGGACACAGATACGCAGTATTTT. It yields the protein CATSGNRDTDTQYF.

CDR3 protein: CASSLGLRAYEQYF. The CDR3 coding sequence is TGTGCCAGCAGCTTGGGGTTGAGGGCCTACGAGCAGTACTTC. This chain joins TRBV5-6 and TRBJ2-7; D may be TRBD2 (5 bases). The CDR3 extends over 14 amino acids. The ends were cut back, 0 bases at V and 2 bases at J, with 9 bases in the middle. Germline V gene data show CDR1 as SGHDT and CDR2 as YYEEEE. Full variable domain (rest looked up from reference TRBV5-6 and TRBJ2-7): DAGVTQSPTHLIKTRGQQVTLRCSPKSGHDTVSWYQQALGQGPQFIFQYYEEEERQRGNFPDRFSGHQFPNYSSELNVNALLLGDSALYLCASSLGLRAYEQYFGPGTRLTVT.

This clone was seen only once. The chain couples TRBV29-1 to TRBJ2-1, with D possibly matching TRBD2 (5 bases). This CDR3 is built from 15 residues. With 0 bases removed from V and 2 bases from J, the gap between germline ends came to 11 bases. Germline lookup yields CDR1 SQVTM and CDR2 ANQGSEA. The CDR3, as DNA: TGCAGCGTTGAAGATCCGAGCGGAGCCTACAATGAGCAGTTCTTC. Translation: CSVEDPSGAYNEQFF.

This clone has at least ten counts. J is TRBJ2-5 and V is TRBV4-1; 7 bases map to TRBD2. The CDR3 length is 15 residues. The V gene's germline CDR1 is MGHRA and CDR2 YSYEKL. V was pared by 0 bases and J by 4 bases, with 5 bases of the junction left unmatched. CDR3 amino acids: CASSQDGGGAETQYF. Written as DNA, the CDR3 is TGCGCCAGCAGCCAAGATGGGGGAGGGGCAGAGACCCAGTACTTC.

As for this clone: Other DNA sequences of this sample code for an identical CDR3. The chain couples TRBV27 to TRBJ1-5; TRBD1 is a possible D gene (5 bases). Looked up from germline, CDR1 is MNHEY and CDR2 is SMNVEV (reference sequence). V was cut by 3 bases and J by 2 bases, with 8 bases left in between. The CDR3 loop spans 14 amino acids. In DNA, the CDR3 is TGTGCCAGCAGTTTTGGCAGGGGCAATCAGCCCCAGCATTTT. Encoded protein: CASSFGRGNQPQHF.